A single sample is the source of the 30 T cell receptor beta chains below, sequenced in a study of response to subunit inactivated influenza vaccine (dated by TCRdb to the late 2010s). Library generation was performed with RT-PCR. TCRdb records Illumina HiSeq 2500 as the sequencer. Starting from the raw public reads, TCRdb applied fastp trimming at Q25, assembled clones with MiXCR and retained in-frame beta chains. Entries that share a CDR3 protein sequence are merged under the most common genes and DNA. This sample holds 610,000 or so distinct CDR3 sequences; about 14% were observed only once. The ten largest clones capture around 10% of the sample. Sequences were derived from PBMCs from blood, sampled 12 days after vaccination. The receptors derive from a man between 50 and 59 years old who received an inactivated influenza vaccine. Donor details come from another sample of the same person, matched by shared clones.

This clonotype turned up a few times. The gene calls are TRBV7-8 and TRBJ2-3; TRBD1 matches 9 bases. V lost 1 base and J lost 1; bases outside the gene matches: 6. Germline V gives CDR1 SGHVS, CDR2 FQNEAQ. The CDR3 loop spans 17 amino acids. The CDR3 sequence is CASSLDGQGIGTDTQYF. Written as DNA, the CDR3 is TGTGCCAGCAGCTTAGACGGACAGGGGATTGGCACAGATACGCAGTATTTT.

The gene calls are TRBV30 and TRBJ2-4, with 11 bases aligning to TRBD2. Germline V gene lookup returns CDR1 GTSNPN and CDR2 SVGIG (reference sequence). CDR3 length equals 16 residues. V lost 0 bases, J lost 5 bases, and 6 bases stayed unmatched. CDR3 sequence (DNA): TGTGCCTGGAGTGTACTGACTAGCGGGACCCAAAACATTCAGTACTTC. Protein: CAWSVLTSGTQNIQYF. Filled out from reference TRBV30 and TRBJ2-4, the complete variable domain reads SQTIHQWPATLVQPVGSPLSLECTVEGTSNPNLYWYRQAAGRGLQLLFYSVGIGQISSEVPQNLSASRPQDRQFILSSKKLLLSDSGFYLCAWSVLTSGTQNIQYFGAGTRLSVL.

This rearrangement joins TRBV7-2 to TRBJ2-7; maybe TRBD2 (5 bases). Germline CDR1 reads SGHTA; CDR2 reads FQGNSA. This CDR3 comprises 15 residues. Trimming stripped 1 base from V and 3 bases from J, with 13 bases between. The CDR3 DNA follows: TGTGCCAGCAGCTTAGAGTTAGCGACCGTCTACGAGCAGTACTTC. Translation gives CASSLELATVYEQYF. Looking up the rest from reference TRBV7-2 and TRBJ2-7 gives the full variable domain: GAGVSQSPSNKVTEKGKDVELRCDPISGHTALYWYRQSLGQGLEFLIYFQGNSAPDKSGLPSDRFSAERTGGSVSTLTIQRTQQEDSAVYLCASSLELATVYEQYFGPGTRLTVT.

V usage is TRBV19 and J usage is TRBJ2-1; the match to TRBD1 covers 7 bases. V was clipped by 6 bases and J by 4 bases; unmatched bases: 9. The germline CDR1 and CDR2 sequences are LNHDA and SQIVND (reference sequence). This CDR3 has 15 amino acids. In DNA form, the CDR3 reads TGTGCCAGTAGCCCACAGGGGTTGAGGTACAATGAGCAGTTCTTC. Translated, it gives CASSPQGLRYNEQFF.

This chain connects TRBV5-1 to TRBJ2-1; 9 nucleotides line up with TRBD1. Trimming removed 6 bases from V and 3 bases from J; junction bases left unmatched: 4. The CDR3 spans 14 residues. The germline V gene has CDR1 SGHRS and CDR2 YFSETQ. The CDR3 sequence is CASTGQGNYNEQFF. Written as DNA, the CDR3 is TGCGCCAGCACCGGACAGGGGAACTACAATGAGCAGTTCTTC.

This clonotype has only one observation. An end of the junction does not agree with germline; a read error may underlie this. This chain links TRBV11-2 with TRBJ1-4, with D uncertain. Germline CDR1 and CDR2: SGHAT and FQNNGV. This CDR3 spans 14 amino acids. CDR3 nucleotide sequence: TGTGCCAGCAGCTTGAGCCAGTCTAATGTAAAACTGTTTTTT. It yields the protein CASSLSQSNVKLFF.

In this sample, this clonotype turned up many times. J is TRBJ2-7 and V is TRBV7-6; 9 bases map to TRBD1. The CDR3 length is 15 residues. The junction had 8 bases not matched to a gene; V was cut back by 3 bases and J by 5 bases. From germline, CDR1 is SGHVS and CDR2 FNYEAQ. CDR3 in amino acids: CASSFMGQGPNEQYF. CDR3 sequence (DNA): TGTGCCAGCAGCTTTATGGGACAGGGCCCCAACGAGCAGTACTTC. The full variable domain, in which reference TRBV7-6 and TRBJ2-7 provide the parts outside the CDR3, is GAGVSQSPRYKVTKRGQDVALRCDPISGHVSLYWYRQALGQGPEFLTYFNYEAQQDKSGLPNDRFSAERPEGSISTLTIQRTEQRDSAMYRCASSFMGQGPNEQYFGPGTRLTVT.

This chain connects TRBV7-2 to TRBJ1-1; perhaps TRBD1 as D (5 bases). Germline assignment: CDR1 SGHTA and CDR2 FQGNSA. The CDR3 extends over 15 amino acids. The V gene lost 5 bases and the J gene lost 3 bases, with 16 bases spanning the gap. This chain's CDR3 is CASSKSPGGYTEAFF. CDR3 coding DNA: TGTGCCAGCAGCAAGTCCCCGGGGGGGTACACTGAAGCTTTCTTT.

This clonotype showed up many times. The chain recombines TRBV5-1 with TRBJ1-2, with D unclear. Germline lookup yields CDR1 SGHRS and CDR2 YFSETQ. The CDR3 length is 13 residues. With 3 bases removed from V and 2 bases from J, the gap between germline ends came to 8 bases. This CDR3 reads CASSSGLNYGYTF. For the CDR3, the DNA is TGCGCCAGCAGCTCCGGACTGAACTATGGCTACACCTTC.

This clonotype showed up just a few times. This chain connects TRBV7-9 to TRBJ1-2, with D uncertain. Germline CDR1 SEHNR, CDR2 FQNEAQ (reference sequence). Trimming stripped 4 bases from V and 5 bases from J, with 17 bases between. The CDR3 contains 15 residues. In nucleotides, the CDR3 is TGTGCCAGCAGCTCCTCCTTGCGTGAGGCATATGGCTACACCTTC. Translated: CASSSSLREAYGYTF.

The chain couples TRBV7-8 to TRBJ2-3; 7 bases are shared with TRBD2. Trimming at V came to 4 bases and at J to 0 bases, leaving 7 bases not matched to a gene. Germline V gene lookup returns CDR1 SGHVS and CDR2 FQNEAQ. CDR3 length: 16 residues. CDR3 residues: CASSSVGGTSTDTQYF. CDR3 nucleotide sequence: TGTGCCAGCAGCTCAGTGGGGGGGACTAGCACAGATACGCAGTATTTT.

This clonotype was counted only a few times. CDR3 amino acids: CSVDYGTANTGELFF. CDR3 DNA sequence: TGCAGCGTTGATTACGGGACAGCGAACACCGGGGAGCTGTTTTTT. This chain joins TRBV29-1 and TRBJ2-2, with 7 bases lining up with TRBD1. V shed 3 bases and J 0 bases; nucleotides not matched to a gene: 4. This CDR3 comprises 15 residues. Germline CDR1 reads SQVTM; CDR2 reads ANQGSEA.

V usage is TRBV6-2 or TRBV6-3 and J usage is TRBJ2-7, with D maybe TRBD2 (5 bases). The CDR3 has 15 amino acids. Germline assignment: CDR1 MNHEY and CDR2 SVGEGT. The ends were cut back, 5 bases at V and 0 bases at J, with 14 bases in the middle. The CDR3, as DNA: TGTGCCAGCAGTCGCCCGGGGAGTATCTCCTACGAGCAGTACTTC. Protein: CASSRPGSISYEQYF.

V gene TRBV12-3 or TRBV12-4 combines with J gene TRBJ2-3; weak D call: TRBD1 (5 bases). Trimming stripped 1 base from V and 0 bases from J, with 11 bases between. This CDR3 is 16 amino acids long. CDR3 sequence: CASSLGRQSSTDTQYF. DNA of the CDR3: TGTGCCAGCAGTTTAGGTCGACAGTCTAGCACAGATACGCAGTATTTT.

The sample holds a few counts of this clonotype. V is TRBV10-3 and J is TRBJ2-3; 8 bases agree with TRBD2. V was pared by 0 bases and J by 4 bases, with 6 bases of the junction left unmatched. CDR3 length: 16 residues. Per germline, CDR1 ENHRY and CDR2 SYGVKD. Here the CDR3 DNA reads TGTGCCATCAGTGAGTCGGCGGGACTAGAGGCAGATACGCAGTATTTT. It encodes CAISESAGLEADTQYF.

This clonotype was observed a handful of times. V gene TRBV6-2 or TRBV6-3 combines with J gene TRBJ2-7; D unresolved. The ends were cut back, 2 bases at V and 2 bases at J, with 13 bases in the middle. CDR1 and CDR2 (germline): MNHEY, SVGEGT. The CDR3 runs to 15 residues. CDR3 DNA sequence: TGTGCCAGCAGTTACCCCACTGTCGGAACCTACGAGCAGTACTTC. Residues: CASSYPTVGTYEQYF.

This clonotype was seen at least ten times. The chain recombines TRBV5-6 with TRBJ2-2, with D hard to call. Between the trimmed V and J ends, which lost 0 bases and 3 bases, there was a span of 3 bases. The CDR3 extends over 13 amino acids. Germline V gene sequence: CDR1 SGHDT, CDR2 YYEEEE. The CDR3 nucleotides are TGTGCCAGCAGCTTGGATGACACCGGGGAGCTGTTTTTT. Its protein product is CASSLDDTGELFF.

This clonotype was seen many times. The chain's CDR3 is CASSSTPGQVTGANVLTF. The CDR3 DNA sequence: TGTGCCAGCAGTTCAACCCCGGGACAGGTTACTGGGGCCAACGTCCTGACTTTC. V usage is TRBV6-2 or TRBV6-3 and J usage is TRBJ2-6; 8 positions match TRBD1. Trimming at V came to 4 bases and at J to 2 bases, leaving 10 bases not matched to a gene. CDR1 and CDR2 (germline): MNHEY, SVGEGT. This CDR3 has 18 residues.

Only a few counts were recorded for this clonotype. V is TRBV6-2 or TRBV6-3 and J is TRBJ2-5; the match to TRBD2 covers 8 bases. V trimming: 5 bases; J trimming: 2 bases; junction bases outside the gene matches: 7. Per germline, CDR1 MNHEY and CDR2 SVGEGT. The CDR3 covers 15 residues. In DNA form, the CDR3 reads TGTGCCAGCAGTACCTTCGGGGGGGCGCAAGAGACCCAGTACTTC. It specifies CASSTFGGAQETQYF.

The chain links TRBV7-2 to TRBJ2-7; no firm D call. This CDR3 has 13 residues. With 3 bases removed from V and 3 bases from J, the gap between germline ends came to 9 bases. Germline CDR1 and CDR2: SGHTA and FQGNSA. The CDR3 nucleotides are TGTGCCAGCAGCTTCCGGCCCGGCTACGAGCAGTACTTC. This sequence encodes CASSFRPGYEQYF.

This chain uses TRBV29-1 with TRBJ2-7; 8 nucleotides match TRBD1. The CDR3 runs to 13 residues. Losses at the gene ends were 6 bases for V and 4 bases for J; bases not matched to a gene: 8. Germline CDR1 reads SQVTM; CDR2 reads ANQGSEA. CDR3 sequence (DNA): TGCAGCGTCGCCCCCACAGGGGGATACGAGCAGTACTTC. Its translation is CSVAPTGGYEQYF.

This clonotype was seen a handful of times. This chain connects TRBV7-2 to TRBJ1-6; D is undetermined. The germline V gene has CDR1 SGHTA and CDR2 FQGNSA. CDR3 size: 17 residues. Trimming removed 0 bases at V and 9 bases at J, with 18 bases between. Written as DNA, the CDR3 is TGTGCCAGCAGCTTAGCTACCCGGGCTAACATGGGTTCACCCCTCCACTTT. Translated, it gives CASSLATRANMGSPLHF.

The CDR3 sequence is CASSYTRQGAQFF. CDR3 in DNA: TGTGCCAGCAGTTACACAAGACAGGGGGCCCAGTTCTTC. V usage is TRBV6-5 and J usage is TRBJ2-1; TRBD1 agrees at 10 bases. This CDR3 contains 13 residues. Germline-derived CDR1 and CDR2 are MNHEY and SVGAGI. Trimming took 2 bases from V and 13 from J; bases not matched to a gene: 5.

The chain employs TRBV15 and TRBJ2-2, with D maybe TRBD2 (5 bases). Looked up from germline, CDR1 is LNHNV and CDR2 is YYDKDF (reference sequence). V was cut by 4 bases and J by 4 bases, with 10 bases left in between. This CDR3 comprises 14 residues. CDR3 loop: CATSIGMSTGELFF. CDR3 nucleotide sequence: TGTGCCACCAGCATCGGGATGAGCACCGGGGAGCTGTTTTTT.

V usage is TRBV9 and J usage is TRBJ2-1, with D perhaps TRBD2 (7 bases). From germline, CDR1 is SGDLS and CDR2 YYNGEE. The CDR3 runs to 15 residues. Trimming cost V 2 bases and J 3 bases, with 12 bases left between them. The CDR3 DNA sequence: TGTGCCAGCAGCGTCGGAGGGGGGGACTACAATGAGCAGTTCTTC. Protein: CASSVGGGDYNEQFF.

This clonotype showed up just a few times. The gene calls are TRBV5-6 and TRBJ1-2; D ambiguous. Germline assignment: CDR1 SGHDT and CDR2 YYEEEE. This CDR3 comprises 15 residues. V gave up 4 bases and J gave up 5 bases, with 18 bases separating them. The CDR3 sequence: CASSPGNGIRYGYTF. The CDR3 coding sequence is TGTGCCAGCAGCCCCGGGAACGGAATTCGTTATGGCTACACCTTC.

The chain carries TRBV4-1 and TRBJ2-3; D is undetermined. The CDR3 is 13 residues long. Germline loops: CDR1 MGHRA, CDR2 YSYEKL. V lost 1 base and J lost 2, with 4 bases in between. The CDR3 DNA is TGCGCCAGCAGCCAAGCCCCCACAGATACGCAGTATTTT. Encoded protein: CASSQAPTDTQYF.

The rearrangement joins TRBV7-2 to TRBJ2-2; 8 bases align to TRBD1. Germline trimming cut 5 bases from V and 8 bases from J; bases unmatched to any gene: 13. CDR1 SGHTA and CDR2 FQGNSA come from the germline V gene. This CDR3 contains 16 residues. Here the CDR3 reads CASSTRQGPAVGELFF. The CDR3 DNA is TGTGCCAGCAGCACCAGACAGGGGCCAGCGGTGGGGGAGCTGTTTTTT. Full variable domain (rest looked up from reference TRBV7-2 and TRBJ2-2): GAGVSQSPSNKVTEKGKDVELRCDPISGHTALYWYRQSLGQGLEFLIYFQGNSAPDKSGLPSDRFSAERTGGSVSTLTIQRTQQEDSAVYLCASSTRQGPAVGELFFGEGSRLTVL.

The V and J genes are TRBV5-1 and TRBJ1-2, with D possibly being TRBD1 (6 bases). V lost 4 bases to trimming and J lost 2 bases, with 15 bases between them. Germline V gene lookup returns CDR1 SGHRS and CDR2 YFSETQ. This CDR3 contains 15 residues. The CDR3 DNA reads TGCGCCAGCAGCCCATCCACAGGGAGAAACTATGGCTACACCTTC. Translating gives CASSPSTGRNYGYTF.

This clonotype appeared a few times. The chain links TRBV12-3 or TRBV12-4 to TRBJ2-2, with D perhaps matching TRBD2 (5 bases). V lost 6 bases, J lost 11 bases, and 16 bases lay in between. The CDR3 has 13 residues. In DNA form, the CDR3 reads TGTGCCAGCAGCCCGGACTTATCGGGAGAGCTGTTTTTT. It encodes CASSPDLSGELFF.